The present T cell receptor (beta chain) was sequenced within a study of cytomegalovirus exposure and HLA in healthy donors. Primers: 60 Vbeta forward and 13 Jbeta reverse. Here immunoSEQ multiplex PCR was the method, and the copy in TCRdb shows in-frame clones only, minus some. The sample lists approximately 130,000 clones; approximately 86% were seen once. The source material was PBMCs. This TCR came from a boy aged 5 to 17 in good health and CMV-seronegative.

CDR3 amino acids: CASSNPGTGSNNEQFF. The CDR3 nucleotides are TGTGCCAGCAGCAACCCCGGGACAGGGTCGAACAATGAGCAGTTCTTC. The chain links TRBV5-4 to TRBJ2-1; the match to TRBD1 covers 9 bases. V dropped 4 bases and J dropped 5; count of bases not matched to a gene: 10. This CDR3 is built from 16 residues. CDR1 and CDR2 from the germline V gene are SGHNT and YYREEE (reference sequence). Full variable domain (missing parts from reference TRBV5-4 and TRBJ2-1): ETGVTQSPTHLIKTRGQQVTLRCSSQSGHNTVSWYQQALGQGPQFIFQYYREEENGRGNFPPRFSGLQFPNYSSELNVNALELDDSALYLCASSNPGTGSNNEQFFGPGTRLTVL.